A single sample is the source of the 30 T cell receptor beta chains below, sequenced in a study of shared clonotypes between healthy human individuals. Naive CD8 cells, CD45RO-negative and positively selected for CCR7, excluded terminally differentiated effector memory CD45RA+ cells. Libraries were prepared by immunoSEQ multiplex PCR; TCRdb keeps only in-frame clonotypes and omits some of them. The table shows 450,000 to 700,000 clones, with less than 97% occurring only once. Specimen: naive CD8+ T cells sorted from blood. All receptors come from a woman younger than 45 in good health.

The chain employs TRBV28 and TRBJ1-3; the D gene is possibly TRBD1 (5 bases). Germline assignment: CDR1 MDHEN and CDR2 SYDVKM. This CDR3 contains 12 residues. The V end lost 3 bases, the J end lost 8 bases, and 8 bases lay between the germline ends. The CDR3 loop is CASSLGTDTIYF. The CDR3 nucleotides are TGTGCCAGCAGTTTGGGGACCGACACCATATATTTT.

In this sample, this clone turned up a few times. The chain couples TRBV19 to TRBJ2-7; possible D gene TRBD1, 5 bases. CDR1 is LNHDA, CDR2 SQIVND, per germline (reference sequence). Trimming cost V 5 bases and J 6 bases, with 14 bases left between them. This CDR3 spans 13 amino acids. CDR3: CASSGQGQLEQYF. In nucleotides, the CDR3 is TGTGCCAGTAGTGGGCAGGGCCAGCTCGAGCAGTACTTC.

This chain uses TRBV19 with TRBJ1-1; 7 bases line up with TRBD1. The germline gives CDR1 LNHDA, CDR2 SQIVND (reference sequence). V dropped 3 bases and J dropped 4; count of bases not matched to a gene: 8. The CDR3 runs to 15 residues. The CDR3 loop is CASSIWAGGGTEAFF. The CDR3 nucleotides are TGTGCCAGTAGTATTTGGGCAGGGGGTGGCACTGAAGCTTTCTTT.

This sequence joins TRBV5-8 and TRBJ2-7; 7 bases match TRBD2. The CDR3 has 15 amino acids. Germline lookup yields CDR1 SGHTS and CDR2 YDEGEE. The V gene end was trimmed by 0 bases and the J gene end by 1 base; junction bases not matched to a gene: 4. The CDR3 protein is CASSLGSGESYEQYF. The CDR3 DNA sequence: TGTGCCAGCAGCTTGGGGAGCGGGGAGTCCTACGAGCAGTACTTC.

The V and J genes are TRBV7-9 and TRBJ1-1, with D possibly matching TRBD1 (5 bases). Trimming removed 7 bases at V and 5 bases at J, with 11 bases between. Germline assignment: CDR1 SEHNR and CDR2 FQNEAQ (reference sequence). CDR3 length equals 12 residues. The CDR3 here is CASNLGGTEAFF. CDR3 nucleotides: TGTGCCAGCAACCTTGGGGGTACTGAAGCTTTCTTT.

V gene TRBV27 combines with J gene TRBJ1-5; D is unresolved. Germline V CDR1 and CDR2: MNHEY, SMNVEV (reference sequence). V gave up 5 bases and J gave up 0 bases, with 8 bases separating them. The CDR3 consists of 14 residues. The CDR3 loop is CASSPVYSNQPQHF. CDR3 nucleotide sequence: TGTGCCAGCAGTCCCGTGTATAGCAATCAGCCCCAGCATTTT.

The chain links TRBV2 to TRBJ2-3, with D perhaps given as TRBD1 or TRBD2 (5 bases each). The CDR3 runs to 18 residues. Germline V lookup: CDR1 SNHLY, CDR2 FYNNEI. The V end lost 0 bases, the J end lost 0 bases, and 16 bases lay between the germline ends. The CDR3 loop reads CASSEALQGPTSTDTQYF. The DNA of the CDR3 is TGTGCCAGCAGTGAAGCGCTCCAGGGACCCACTAGCACAGATACGCAGTATTTT.

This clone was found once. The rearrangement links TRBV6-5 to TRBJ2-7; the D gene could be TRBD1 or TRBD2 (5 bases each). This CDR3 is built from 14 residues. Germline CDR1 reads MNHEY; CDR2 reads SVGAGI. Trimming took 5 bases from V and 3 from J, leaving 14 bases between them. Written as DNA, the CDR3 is TGTGCCAGCAGTCGGGACGCAGGACTCTACGAGCAGTACTTC. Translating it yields CASSRDAGLYEQYF.

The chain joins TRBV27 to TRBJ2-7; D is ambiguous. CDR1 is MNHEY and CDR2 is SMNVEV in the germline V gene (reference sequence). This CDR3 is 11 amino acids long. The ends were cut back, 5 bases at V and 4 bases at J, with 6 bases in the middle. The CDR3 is CASSDQYEQYF. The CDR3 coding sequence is TGTGCCAGCAGTGACCAATACGAGCAGTACTTC.

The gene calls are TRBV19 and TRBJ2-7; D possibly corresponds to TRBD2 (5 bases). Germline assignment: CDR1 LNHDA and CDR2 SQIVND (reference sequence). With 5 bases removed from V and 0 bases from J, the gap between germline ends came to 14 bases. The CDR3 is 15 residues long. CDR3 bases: TGTGCCAGTAGTTTCGGACTTACTGTCTCCTACGAGCAGTACTTC. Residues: CASSFGLTVSYEQYF.

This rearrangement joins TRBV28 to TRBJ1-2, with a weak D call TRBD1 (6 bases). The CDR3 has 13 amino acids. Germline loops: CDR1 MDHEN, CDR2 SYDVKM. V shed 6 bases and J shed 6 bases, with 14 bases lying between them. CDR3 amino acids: CASSYRVGDGYTF. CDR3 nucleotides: TGTGCCAGCAGCTACAGGGTAGGGGATGGCTACACCTTC.

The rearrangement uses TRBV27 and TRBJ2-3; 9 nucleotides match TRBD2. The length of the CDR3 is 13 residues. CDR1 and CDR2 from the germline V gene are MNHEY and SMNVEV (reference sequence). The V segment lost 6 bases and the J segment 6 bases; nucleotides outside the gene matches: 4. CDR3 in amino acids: CASRTGTSDTQYF. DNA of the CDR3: TGTGCCAGCAGAACCGGGACTAGCGATACGCAGTATTTT.

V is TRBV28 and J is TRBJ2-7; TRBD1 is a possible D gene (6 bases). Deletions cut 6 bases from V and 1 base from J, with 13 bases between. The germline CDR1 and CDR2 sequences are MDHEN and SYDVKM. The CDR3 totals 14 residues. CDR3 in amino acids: CASSLRGKSYEQYF. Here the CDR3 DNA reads TGTGCCAGCAGCCTCAGGGGAAAATCCTACGAGCAGTACTTC.

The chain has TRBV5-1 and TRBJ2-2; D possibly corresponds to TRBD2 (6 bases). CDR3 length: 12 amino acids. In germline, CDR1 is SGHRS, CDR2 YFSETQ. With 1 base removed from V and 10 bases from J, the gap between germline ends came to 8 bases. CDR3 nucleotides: TGCGCCAGCAGCTTGACGGGAGAGGAGCTGTTTTTT. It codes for CASSLTGEELFF.

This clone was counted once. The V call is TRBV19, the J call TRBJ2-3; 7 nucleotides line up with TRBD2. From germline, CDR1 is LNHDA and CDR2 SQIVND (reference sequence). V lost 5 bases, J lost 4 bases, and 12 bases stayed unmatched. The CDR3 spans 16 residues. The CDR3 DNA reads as TGTGCCAGTAGTCCCCCGGCGGGGGTTTCCTCAGATACGCAGTATTTT. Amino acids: CASSPPAGVSSDTQYF. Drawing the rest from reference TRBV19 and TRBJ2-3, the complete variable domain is DGGITQSPKYLFRKEGQNVTLSCEQNLNHDAMYWYRQDPGQGLRLIYYSQIVNDFQKGDIAEGYSVSREKKESFPLTVTSAQKNPTAFYLCASSPPAGVSSDTQYFGPGTRLTVL.

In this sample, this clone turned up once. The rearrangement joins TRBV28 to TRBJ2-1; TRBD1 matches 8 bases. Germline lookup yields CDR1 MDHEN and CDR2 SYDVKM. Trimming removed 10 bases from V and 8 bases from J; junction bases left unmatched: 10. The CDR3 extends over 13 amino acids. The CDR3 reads CATTGTGDDEQFF. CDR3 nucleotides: TGTGCCACCACCGGGACAGGCGACGATGAGCAGTTCTTC.

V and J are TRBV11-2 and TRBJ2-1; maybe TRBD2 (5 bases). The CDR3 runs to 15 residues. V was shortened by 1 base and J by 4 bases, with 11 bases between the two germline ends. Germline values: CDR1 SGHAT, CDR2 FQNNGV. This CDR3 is CASSLALAGYNEQFF. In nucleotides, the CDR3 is TGTGCCAGCAGCTTAGCGCTAGCCGGATACAATGAGCAGTTCTTC.

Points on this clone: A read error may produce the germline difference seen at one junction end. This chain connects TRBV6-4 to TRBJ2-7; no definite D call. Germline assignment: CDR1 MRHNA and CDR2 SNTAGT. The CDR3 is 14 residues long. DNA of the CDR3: TGTGCCAGCAGTTACTCTTCCAGACCCTACGAGCAGTACTTC. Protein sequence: CASSYSSRPYEQYF.

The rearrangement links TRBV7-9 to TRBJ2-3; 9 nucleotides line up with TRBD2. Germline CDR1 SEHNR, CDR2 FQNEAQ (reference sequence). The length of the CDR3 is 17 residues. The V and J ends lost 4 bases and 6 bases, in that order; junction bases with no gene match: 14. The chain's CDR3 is CASSSGGGGRASDTQYF. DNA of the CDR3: TGTGCCAGCAGCTCCGGCGGGGGCGGGAGGGCCTCGGATACGCAGTATTTT.

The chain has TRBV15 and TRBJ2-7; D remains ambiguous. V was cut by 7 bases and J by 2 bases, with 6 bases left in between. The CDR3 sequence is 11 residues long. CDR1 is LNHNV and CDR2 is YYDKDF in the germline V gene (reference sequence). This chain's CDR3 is CATNRPYEQYF. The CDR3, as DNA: TGTGCCACCAATCGCCCCTACGAGCAGTACTTC.

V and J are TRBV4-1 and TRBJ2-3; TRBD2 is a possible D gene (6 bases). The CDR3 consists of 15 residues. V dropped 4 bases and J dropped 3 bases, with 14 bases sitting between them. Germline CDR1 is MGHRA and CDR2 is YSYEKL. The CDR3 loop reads CASSPNLGTTDTQYF. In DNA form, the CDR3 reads TGCGCCAGCAGCCCGAACCTCGGGACTACAGATACGCAGTATTTT.

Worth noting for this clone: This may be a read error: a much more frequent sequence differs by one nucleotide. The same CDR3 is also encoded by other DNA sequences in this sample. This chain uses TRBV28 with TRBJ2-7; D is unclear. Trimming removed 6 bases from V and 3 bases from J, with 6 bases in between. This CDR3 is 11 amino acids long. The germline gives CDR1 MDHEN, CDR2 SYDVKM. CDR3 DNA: TGTGCCAGCAGCTTAGACTACGAGCAGTACTTC. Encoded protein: CASSLDYEQYF.

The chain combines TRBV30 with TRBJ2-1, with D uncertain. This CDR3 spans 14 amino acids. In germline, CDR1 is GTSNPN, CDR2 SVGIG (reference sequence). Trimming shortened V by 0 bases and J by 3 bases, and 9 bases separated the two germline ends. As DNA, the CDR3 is TGTGCCTGGAGTGTATTTCACGGCTACAATGAGCAGTTCTTC. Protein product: CAWSVFHGYNEQFF.

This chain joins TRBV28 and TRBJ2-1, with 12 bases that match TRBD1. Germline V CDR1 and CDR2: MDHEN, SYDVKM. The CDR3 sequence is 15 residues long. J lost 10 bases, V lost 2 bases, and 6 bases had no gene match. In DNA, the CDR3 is TGTGCCAGCAGTTTAGCCGGGACAGGGGGCCTGGAGCAGTTCTTC. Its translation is CASSLAGTGGLEQFF.

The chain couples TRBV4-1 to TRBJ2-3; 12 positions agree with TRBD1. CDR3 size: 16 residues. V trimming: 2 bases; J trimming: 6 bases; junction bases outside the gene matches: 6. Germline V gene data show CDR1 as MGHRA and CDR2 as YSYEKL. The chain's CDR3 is CASSQPGQGAADTQYF. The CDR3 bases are TGCGCCAGCAGCCAACCGGGACAGGGGGCTGCGGATACGCAGTATTTT.

In DNA form, the CDR3 reads TGTGCCAGTAATATGGGATACACGTACCCATCCTACGAGCAGTACTTC. It yields the protein CASNMGYTYPSYEQYF. The V gene is TRBV19, the J gene TRBJ2-7, with D hard to call. The V end was cut by 7 bases, the J end by 1 base, with 20 bases between. The CDR3 loop spans 16 amino acids. Germline lookup yields CDR1 LNHDA and CDR2 SQIVND (reference sequence).

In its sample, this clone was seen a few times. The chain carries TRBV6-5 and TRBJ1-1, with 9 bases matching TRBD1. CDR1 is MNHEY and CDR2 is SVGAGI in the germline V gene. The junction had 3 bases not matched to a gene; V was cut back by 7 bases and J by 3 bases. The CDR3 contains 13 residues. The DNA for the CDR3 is TGTGCCAGCACTACAGGGGGCCACACTGAAGCTTTCTTT. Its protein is CASTTGGHTEAFF.

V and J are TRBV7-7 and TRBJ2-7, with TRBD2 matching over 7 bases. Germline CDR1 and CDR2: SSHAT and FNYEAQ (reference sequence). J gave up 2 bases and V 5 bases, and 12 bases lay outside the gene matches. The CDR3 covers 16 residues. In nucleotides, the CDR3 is TGTGCCAGCAGCCCGAGTGGAGAAGCGGGGACCTACGAGCAGTACTTC. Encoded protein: CASSPSGEAGTYEQYF. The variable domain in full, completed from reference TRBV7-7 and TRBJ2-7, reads GAGVSQSPRYKVTKRGQDVTLRCDPISSHATLYWYQQALGQGPEFLTYFNYEAQPDKSGLPSDRFSAERPEGSISTLTIQRTEQRDSAMYRCASSPSGEAGTYEQYFGPGTRLTVT.

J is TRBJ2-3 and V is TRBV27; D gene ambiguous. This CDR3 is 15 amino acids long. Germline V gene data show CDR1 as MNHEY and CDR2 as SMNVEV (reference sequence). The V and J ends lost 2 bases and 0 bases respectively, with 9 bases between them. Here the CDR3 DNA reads TGTGCCAGCAGTTTAGGGCTCGGGAGCACAGATACGCAGTATTTT. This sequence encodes CASSLGLGSTDTQYF.

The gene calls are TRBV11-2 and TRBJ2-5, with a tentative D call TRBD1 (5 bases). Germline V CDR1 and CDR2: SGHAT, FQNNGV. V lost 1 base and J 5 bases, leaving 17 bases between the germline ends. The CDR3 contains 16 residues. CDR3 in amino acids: CASSLVARVGIETQYF. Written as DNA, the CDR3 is TGTGCCAGCAGCTTAGTAGCCAGGGTTGGCATCGAGACCCAGTACTTC.